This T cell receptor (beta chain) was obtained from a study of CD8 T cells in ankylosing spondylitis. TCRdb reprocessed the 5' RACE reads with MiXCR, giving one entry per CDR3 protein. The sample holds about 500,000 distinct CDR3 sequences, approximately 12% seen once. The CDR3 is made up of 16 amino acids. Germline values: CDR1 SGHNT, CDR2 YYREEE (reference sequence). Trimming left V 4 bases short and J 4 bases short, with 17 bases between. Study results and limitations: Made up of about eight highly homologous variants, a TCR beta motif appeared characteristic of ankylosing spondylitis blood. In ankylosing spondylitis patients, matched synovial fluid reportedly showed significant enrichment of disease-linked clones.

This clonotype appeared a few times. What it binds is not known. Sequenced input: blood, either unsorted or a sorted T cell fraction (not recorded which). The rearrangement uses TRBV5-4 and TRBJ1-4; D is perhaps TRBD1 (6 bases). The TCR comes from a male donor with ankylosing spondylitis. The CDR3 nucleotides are TGTGCCAGCAGCCCTGACGTGGGGGCGGGTAATGAAAAACTGTTTTTT. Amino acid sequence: CASSPDVGAGNEKLFF.